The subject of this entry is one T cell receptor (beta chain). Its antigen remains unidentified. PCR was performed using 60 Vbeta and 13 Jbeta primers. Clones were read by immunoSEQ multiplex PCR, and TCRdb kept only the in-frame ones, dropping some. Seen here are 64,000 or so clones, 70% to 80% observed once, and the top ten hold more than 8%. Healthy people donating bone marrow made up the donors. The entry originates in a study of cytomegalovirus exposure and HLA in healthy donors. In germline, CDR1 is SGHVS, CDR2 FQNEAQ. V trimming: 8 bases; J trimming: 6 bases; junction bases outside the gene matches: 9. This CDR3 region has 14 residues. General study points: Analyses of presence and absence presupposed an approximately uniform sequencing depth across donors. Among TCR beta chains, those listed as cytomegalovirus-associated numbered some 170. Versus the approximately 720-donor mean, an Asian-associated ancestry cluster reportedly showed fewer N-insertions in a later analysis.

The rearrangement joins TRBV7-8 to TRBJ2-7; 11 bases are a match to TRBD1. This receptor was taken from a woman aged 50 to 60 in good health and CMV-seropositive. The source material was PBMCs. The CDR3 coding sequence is TGTGCCAGCGGACAAGGACAGGGGGCGAGCGAGCAGTACTTC. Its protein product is CASGQGQGASEQYF.